The rows below give T cell receptor beta chains drawn from one sample of a study of breast tumors, draining lymph nodes, adjacent tissues. TCRdb ran MiXCR on the multiplex PCR reads and lists one entry per CDR3 protein. Of about 110,000 distinct CDR3 sequences detected, around 30% appear once; the ten largest clones hold approximately 6%. The sequenced sample was axillary lymph node tissue. Receptors were obtained from a female donor with breast cancer. Some clones in this sample may be carry-over from other donors' samples. Both conserved end residues are part of each CDR3. A D gene is named only where the DNA matches it firmly. Some rows mark clone size as missing; the rest say once, few, many or name a class of expanded clone.

J: TRBJ1-5; V: TRBV7-3; D: .; size: .; DNA: TGTGCCAGCAGCGTAGCGTCCCAGCATTTT; CDR3: CASSVASQHF
J: TRBJ1-6; V: TRBV18; D: .; size: many; DNA: TGTGCCAGCTCACCATCGATTAGGGAAAATTCACCCCTCCACTTT; CDR3: CASSPSIRENSPLHF
J: TRBJ1-5; V: TRBV2; D: .; size: .; DNA: TGTGCCAGTACGGCAGGTGGCAATCAGCCCCAGCATTTT; CDR3: CASTAGGNQPQHF
J: TRBJ2-7; V: TRBV20-1; D: TRBD1; size: .; DNA: TGCAGTGTTGGGACAGGGTCCTACGAGCAGTACTTC; CDR3: CSVGTGSYEQYF
J: TRBJ2-1; V: TRBV27; D: TRBD2; size: .; DNA: TGTGCCAGCCTTACCCGGGGTTTAAGCGGGGGCTCCTACAATGAGCAGTTCTTC; CDR3: CASLTRGLSGGSYNEQFF
J: TRBJ2-1; V: TRBV19; D: .; size: .; DNA: TGTGCCAGTAGTATGACCCTCACCGGGACTGCTAACTACAATGAGCAGTTCTTC; CDR3: CASSMTLTGTANYNEQFF
J: TRBJ2-1; V: TRBV6-5; D: TRBD2; size: .; DNA: TGTGCCAGCAGGCGGGGACTAGCGGGGAGGGGGGGGTGGAATGAGCAGTTCTTC; CDR3: CASRRGLAGRGGWNEQFF
J: TRBJ1-3; V: TRBV7-2; D: TRBD1; size: .; DNA: TGTGCCAGCAGCTCGGGACAGGGTCCCGGAAACACCATATATTTT; CDR3: CASSSGQGPGNTIYF
J: TRBJ2-5; V: TRBV28; D: .; size: many; DNA: TGTGCCAGCAGCCGGGACCAAGAGACCCAGTACTTC; CDR3: CASSRDQETQYF
J: TRBJ1-2; V: TRBV6-5; D: .; size: many; DNA: TGTGCCAGCAGTTACCACCAGGGGATCTATGGCTACACCTTC; CDR3: CASSYHQGIYGYTF
J: TRBJ1-2; V: TRBV5-1; D: .; size: many; DNA: TGCGCCAGCAGCTTGGGTCGGGGAGCGACATATGGCTACACCTTC; CDR3: CASSLGRGATYGYTF
J: TRBJ2-7; V: TRBV5-1; D: TRBD2; size: .; DNA: TGCGCCGGCAGCTTGGAGCGGGGTCTAACCTACGAGCAGTATTTC; CDR3: CAGSLERGLTYEQYF
J: TRBJ1-2; V: TRBV20-1; D: .; size: many; DNA: TGCAGTGCTATTAATCCTCGGGAGATTCCCTATGGCTACACCTTC; CDR3: CSAINPREIPYGYTF
J: TRBJ2-1; V: TRBV27; D: TRBD2; size: few; DNA: TGTGCCAGCAGTTTGAGCGGGAGGGTTTGGGATGAGCAGTTCTTC; CDR3: CASSLSGRVWDEQFF
J: TRBJ2-3; V: TRBV7-9; D: TRBD2; size: .; DNA: TGTGCCAGCAGCGAGGGACTAGCGGGGGGACTTAGCACAGGTACGCAGTATTTT; CDR3: CASSEGLAGGLSTGTQYF
J: TRBJ2-7; V: TRBV11-2; D: .; size: .; DNA: TGTGCCAGCAGCTTACAGAGGGGATACGAGCGGTACTTC; CDR3: CASSLQRGYERYF
J: TRBJ1-5; V: TRBV4-1; D: .; size: many; DNA: TGCGCCAGCAGCCAAGGTAGTCGGGGCTATAGCAATCAGCCCCAGCATTTT; CDR3: CASSQGSRGYSNQPQHF
J: TRBJ2-5; V: TRBV4-1; D: TRBD1; size: many; DNA: TGCGCCAGCAGCGCCCGGACAGGGGAAGAGACCCAGTACTTC; CDR3: CASSARTGEETQYF
J: TRBJ2-1; V: TRBV24-1; D: TRBD2; size: .; DNA: TGTGCCACCAGTGATGGAGGACTAGCGGTCTGGAATGAGCAGTTCTTC; CDR3: CATSDGGLAVWNEQFF
J: TRBJ2-5; V: TRBV5-1; D: TRBD2; size: many; DNA: TGCGCCAGCAGCTGGGTCCTGGGGGGGGAGACCCAGTACTTC; CDR3: CASSWVLGGETQYF
J: TRBJ1-5; V: TRBV6-6; D: .; size: few; DNA: TGTGCCAGCAGTCGGGACCTCCACCTTAGCAATCAGCCCCAGCATTTT; CDR3: CASSRDLHLSNQPQHF
J: TRBJ2-7; V: TRBV10-3; D: .; size: many; DNA: TGTGCCACCAGGTTTTCCTACGAGCAGTACTTC; CDR3: CATRFSYEQYF
J: TRBJ2-7; V: TRBV7-9; D: .; size: many; DNA: TGTGCCAGCAGCCCCGGGACGGAGGGACCCCGGAGGTACGAGCAGTACTTC; CDR3: CASSPGTEGPRRYEQYF
J: TRBJ2-3; V: TRBV20-1; D: .; size: many; DNA: TGCAGTGCTAGCCACGTCGAAGCAACAGATACGCAGTATTTT; CDR3: CSASHVEATDTQYF
J: TRBJ2-7; V: TRBV20-1; D: TRBD2; size: many; DNA: TGCAGTGCTAGTTCTGGCGGGGGGAGCTCCTACGAGCAGTACTTC; CDR3: CSASSGGGSSYEQYF
J: TRBJ2-2; V: TRBV11-2; D: .; size: .; DNA: TGTGCCAGCAGCGAAGAAGGGGAAGCCGGGGAGCTGTTTTTT; CDR3: CASSEEGEAGELFF
J: TRBJ1-4; V: TRBV28; D: .; size: many; DNA: TGTGCCAGCAGTTTAGGTGGACGGTATGAAAAACTGTTTTTT; CDR3: CASSLGGRYEKLFF
J: TRBJ1-5; V: TRBV20-1; D: .; size: many; DNA: TGCAGTGCTTCCAGGGGCCGAGTCAATCAGCCCCAGCATTTT; CDR3: CSASRGRVNQPQHF
J: TRBJ2-5; V: TRBV7-6; D: TRBD2; size: .; DNA: TGTGCCAGCACCTGGACTAGCGGGGTGGAGACCCAGTACTTC; CDR3: CASTWTSGVETQYF
J: TRBJ2-7; V: TRBV6-5; D: TRBD2; size: many; DNA: TGTGCCAGCAGTCTAGCGGGGCGGCTCGGCGAGCAGTACTTC; CDR3: CASSLAGRLGEQYF
J: TRBJ2-1; V: TRBV11-2; D: TRBD2; size: many; DNA: TGTGCCAGCAGCTCGGGACTAGCGGACTACAATGAGCAGTTCTTC; CDR3: CASSSGLADYNEQFF
J: TRBJ2-1; V: TRBV7-2; D: .; size: .; DNA: TGCGCCAGCAGCCACGGACTGCCCTCTAATGAGCAGTTCTTC; CDR3: CASSHGLPSNEQFF
J: TRBJ1-4; V: TRBV9; D: .; size: .; DNA: TGTGCCAGCAGCGCCGGGACAACGGGGCGTGAAAAACTGTTTTTT; CDR3: CASSAGTTGREKLFF
J: TRBJ2-2; V: TRBV6-1; D: TRBD2; size: few; DNA: TGTGCCAGCAGCCTAGCGGGAGTTGTCACCGGGGAGCTGTTTTTT; CDR3: CASSLAGVVTGELFF
J: TRBJ1-4; V: TRBV3-1; D: .; size: many; DNA: TGTGCCAGCAGCCCGACAGGCGTTTATGAAAAACTGTTTTTT; CDR3: CASSPTGVYEKLFF
J: TRBJ2-3; V: TRBV4-3; D: .; size: many; DNA: TGCGCCAGCAGCCCAGGACAGCACAGCACAGATACGCAGTATTTT; CDR3: CASSPGQHSTDTQYF
J: TRBJ2-3; V: TRBV20-1; D: TRBD1; size: many; DNA: TGCAGTGCTAGTAATGGACAGGGATTTTCAGATACGCAGTATTTT; CDR3: CSASNGQGFSDTQYF
J: TRBJ2-7; V: TRBV11-2; D: TRBD1; size: many; DNA: TGTGCCAGCAGCTTAGGGGGACAGGGGCCCACCTACGAGCAGTACTTC; CDR3: CASSLGGQGPTYEQYF